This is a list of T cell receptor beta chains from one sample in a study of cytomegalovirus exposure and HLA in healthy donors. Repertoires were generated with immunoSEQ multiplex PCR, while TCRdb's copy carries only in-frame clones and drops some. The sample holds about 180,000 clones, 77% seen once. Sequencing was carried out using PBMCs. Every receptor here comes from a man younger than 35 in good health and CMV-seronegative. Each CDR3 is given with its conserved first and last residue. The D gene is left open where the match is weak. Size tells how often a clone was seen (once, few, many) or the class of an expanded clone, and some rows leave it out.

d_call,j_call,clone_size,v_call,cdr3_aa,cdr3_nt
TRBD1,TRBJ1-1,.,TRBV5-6,CASSLGQGGNTEAFF,TGTGCCAGCAGCTTGGGACAGGGAGGGAACACTGAAGCTTTCTTT
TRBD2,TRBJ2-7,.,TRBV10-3,CAISESGGIDEQCF,TGTGCCATCAGTGAATCCGGGGGGATTGACGAGCAGTGCTTC
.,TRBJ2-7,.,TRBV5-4,CASSDGGGQGPYEQYF,TGTGCCAGCAGCGATGGGGGCGGGCAGGGGCCCTACGAGCAGTACTTC
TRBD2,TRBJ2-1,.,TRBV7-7,CASSLGLAGGDNEQFF,TGTGCTAGCAGCTTGGGACTAGCGGGAGGCGACAATGAGCAGTTCTTC
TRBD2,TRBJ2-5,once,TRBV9,CASSPRGGAPETQYF,TGTGCCAGCAGCCCGCGGGGGGGGGCCCCAGAGACCCAGTACTTC
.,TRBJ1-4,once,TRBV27,CASSLNVLNEKLFF,TGTGCCAGCAGTTTAAATGTACTTAATGAAAAACTGTTTTTT
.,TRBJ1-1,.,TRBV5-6,CASSLGHMNTEAFF,TGTGCCAGCAGCTTGGGACATATGAACACTGAAGCTTTCTTT
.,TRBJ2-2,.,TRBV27,CASRQVTGELFF,TGTGCCAGCAGACAGGTCACCGGGGAGCTGTTTTTT
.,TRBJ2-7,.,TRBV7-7,CASSLAVYSGEQYF,TGTGCTAGCAGCTTAGCGGTTTATTCGGGCGAGCAGTACTTC
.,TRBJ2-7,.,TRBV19,CASSIHSYEQYF,TGTGCCAGTAGTATACACTCCTACGAGCAGTACTTC
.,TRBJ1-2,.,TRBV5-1,CASSFGGVGNYGYTF,TGCGCCAGCAGCTTTGGAGGGGTTGGGAACTATGGCTACACCTTC
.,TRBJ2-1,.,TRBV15,CATSSRDNHPDEQFF,TGTGCCACCAGCAGCCGGGACAACCACCCCGATGAGCAGTTCTTC
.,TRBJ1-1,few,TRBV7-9,CASSPHRTANTEAFF,TGTGCCAGCAGCCCCCATAGGACAGCGAACACTGAAGCTTTCTTT
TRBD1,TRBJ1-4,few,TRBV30,CAWSVKGNDRGGFWAEKLFF,TGTGCCTGGAGTGTAAAGGGCAACGACAGGGGCGGCTTTTGGGCTGAAAAACTGTTTTTT
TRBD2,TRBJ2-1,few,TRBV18,CASLDSLGGDNEQFF,TGTGCCAGCCTCGATAGCTTGGGGGGGGACAATGAGCAGTTCTTC
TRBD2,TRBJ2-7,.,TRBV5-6,CASSPGLAGGGYEQYF,TGTGCCAGCAGCCCAGGACTAGCGGGGGGCGGTTACGAGCAGTACTTC
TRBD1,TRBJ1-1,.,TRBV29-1,CSVGTGRRAFF,TGCAGCGTGGGGACAGGTCGGAGGGCTTTCTTT
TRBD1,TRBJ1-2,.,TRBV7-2,CASSLSGTGVYGYTF,TGTGCCAGCAGCTTGTCCGGGACAGGAGTCTATGGCTACACCTTC
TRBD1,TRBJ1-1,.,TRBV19,CASSIGTGVTFF,TGTGCCAGTAGTATAGGGACAGGGGTTACTTTCTTT
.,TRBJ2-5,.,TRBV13,CASSSPLGRQETQYF,TGTGCCAGCAGCTCCCCCCTGGGCCGCCAAGAGACCCAGTACTTC
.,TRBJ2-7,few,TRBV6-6,CASSPQGSTYEQYF,TGTGCCAGCAGCCCTCAGGGCAGTACCTACGAGCAGTACTTC
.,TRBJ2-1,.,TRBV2,CASSSSGGYSYNEQFF,TGTGCCAGCAGCTCCTCCGGGGGTTACTCCTACAATGAGCAGTTCTTC
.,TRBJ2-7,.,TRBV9,CASSVGGDEQYF,TGTGCCAGCAGCGTTGGCGGGGACGAGCAGTACTTC
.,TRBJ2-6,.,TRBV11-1,CASSLAGHASGANVLTF,TGTGCCAGCAGCTTAGCGGGACACGCGTCTGGGGCCAACGTCCTGACTTTC
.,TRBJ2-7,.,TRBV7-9,CASSLGVAGGSYEQYF,TGTGCCAGCAGCTTAGGGGTAGCCGGGGGATCCTACGAGCAGTACTTC
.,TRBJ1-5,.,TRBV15,CATSIKYSNQPQHF,TGTGCCACCAGCATTAAATATAGCAATCAGCCCCAGCATTTT
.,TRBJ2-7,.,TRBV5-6,CASSFGGIPYEQYF,TGTGCCAGCAGCTTCGGAGGGATCCCCTACGAGCAGTACTTC
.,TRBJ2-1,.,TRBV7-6,CASSPPSRDSYNEQFF,TGTGCCAGCAGCCCACCTTCGCGGGACTCCTACAATGAGCAGTTCTTC
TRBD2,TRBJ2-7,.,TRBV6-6,CASSKASGLIEQYF,TGTGCCAGCAGTAAGGCTAGCGGGTTAATCGAGCAGTACTTC
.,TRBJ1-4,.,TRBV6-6,CASSRTDEKLFF,TGTGCCAGCAGTCGGACAGATGAAAAACTGTTTTTT
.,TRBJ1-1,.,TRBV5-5,CASIKQPAGWNTEAFF,TGTGCCAGCATCAAACAACCGGCAGGATGGAACACTGAAGCTTTCTTT
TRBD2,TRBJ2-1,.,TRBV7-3,CASSPLVGGPSNEQFF,TGTGCCAGCAGCCCTCTAGTGGGAGGGCCCTCAAACGAGCAGTTCTTC
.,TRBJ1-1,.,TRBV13,CASTPGGQNTEAFF,TGTGCCAGCACCCCAGGTGGGCAGAACACTGAAGCTTTCTTT
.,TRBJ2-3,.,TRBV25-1,CASSEQGYFTDTQYF,TGTGCCAGCAGTGAACAGGGCTACTTCACAGATACGCAGTATTTT
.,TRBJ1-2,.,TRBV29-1,CSVTTEETRGYTF,TGCAGCGTTACGACAGAGGAGACGCGAGGCTACACCTTC
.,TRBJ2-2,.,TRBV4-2,CASSRASGNTGELFF,TGTGCCAGCAGCCGCGCTTCAGGGAACACCGGGGAGCTGTTTTTT
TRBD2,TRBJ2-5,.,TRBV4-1,CASSQGRGGGVETQYF,TGCGCCAGCAGCCAAGGTCGCGGGGGTGGTGTGGAGACCCAGTACTTC
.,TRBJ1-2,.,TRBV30,CAWTVVGGINYGYTF,TGTGCCTGGACGGTAGTAGGGGGAATTAACTATGGCTACACCTTC
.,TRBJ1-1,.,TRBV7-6,CASSLEGAANTEAFF,TGTGCCAGCAGCTTAGAGGGAGCAGCGAACACTGAAGCTTTCTTT